The 11 T cell receptor beta chains below come from one sample, sequenced in a study of beta chain features in type 1 diabetes. The whole isolated RNA underwent reverse transcription, so sequencing captured expressed TCRB transcripts. Profiled with immunoSEQ multiplex PCR; TCRdb holds only in-frame clones, not every one. The sample includes roughly 300,000 clones, around 15% of them seen just once. The sample was central memory CD4+ T cells from blood. These receptors all stem from a man aged 30 to 45 in good health.

There are a few counts of this clone. This rearrangement joins TRBV4-3 to TRBJ2-3; D is unclear. Trimming removed 1 base from V and 3 bases from J, with 11 bases in between. Germline CDR1 is LGHNA and CDR2 is YSLEER. CDR3 length equals 15 residues. The CDR3 sequence: CASSQGGRGTDTQYF. The CDR3 coding sequence is TGCGCCAGCAGCCAAGGGGGTCGCGGTACAGATACGCAGTATTTT.

The chain carries TRBV11-2 and TRBJ2-1; D unresolved. Germline CDR1 and CDR2: SGHAT and FQNNGV. V shed 5 bases and J shed 8 bases, with 7 bases lying between them. The CDR3 sequence is 11 residues long. The CDR3 region is CASSGSDEQFF. In DNA, the CDR3 is TGTGCCAGCAGCGGGTCGGATGAGCAGTTCTTC.

The chain combines TRBV7-2 with TRBJ2-7; TRBD2 is a possible D gene (5 bases). Germline loops: CDR1 SGHTA, CDR2 FQGNSA. This CDR3 has 12 amino acids. Deletions cut 8 bases from V and 0 bases from J, with 8 bases between. CDR3 region: CASRGPSYEQYF. For the CDR3, the DNA is TGTGCCAGCCGGGGTCCCTCCTACGAGCAGTACTTC.

The chain links TRBV19 to TRBJ2-2; D gene uncertain. Germline-derived CDR1 and CDR2 are LNHDA and SQIVND (reference sequence). The CDR3 is 13 amino acids. Trimming stripped 6 bases from V and 3 bases from J, with 8 bases between. The CDR3 here is CASRRDYTGELFF. CDR3 bases: TGTGCCAGTAGAAGAGACTACACCGGGGAGCTGTTTTTT.

This sequence joins TRBV7-7 and TRBJ2-3; 9 bases match TRBD2. From germline, CDR1 is SSHAT and CDR2 FNYEAQ (reference sequence). The ends lost 4 bases at V and 1 base at J; junction bases unmatched: 0. This CDR3 region has 14 residues. This CDR3 is CASSWTSGTDTQYF. DNA of the CDR3: TGTGCCAGCAGCTGGACTAGCGGCACAGATACGCAGTATTTT.

V usage is TRBV5-1 and J usage is TRBJ1-2; 10 bases are shared with TRBD1. CDR1 and CDR2 (germline): SGHRS, YFSETQ. The CDR3 covers 14 residues. J lost 8 bases, V lost 2 bases, and 6 bases had no gene match. Here the CDR3 reads CASSFGQGGEGYTF. In DNA, the CDR3 is TGCGCCAGCAGCTTCGGACAGGGGGGTGAAGGCTACACCTTC.

At least ten counts were recorded for this clone. The CDR3 is CASSLPGLAPTDTQYF. CDR3 sequence (DNA): TGTGCCAGCAGCTTGCCGGGACTAGCGCCCACAGATACGCAGTATTTT. This rearrangement joins TRBV7-9 to TRBJ2-3; 10 nucleotides match TRBD2. The CDR3 has 16 residues. Germline-derived CDR1 and CDR2 are SEHNR and FQNEAQ (reference sequence). V dropped 3 bases and J dropped 2; count of bases not matched to a gene: 5.

This clone was found a few times. The V and J genes are TRBV4-2 and TRBJ1-3; possible D gene TRBD1, 5 bases. Germline-derived CDR1 and CDR2 are LGHNA and YNFKEQ. The CDR3 has 15 residues. V lost 1 base, J lost 4 bases, and 11 bases lay in between. This CDR3 reads CASSQVEGSGNTIYF. DNA for the CDR3: TGTGCCAGCAGCCAAGTGGAGGGGTCCGGAAACACCATATATTTT.

A remark on this clone: Sequence at one end of the junction differs from germline and may be a read error. The chain combines TRBV7-7 with TRBJ2-1; 13 positions match TRBD2. This CDR3 is 15 amino acids long. Germline V gene lookup returns CDR1 SSHAT and CDR2 FNYEAQ (reference sequence). The CDR3 nucleotides read TGTGCTAGCAGCTTAGGACTAGCGGGAGTGGGTGAGCAGTTCTTC. Its translation: CASSLGLAGVGEQFF.

Remarks on this clone: The same CDR3 also results from other DNA sequences found in this sample. The chain employs TRBV9 and TRBJ1-1; weak D call: TRBD1 (6 bases). There are 16 residues in the CDR3. With 0 bases removed from V and 5 bases from J, the gap between germline ends came to 17 bases. Looked up from germline, CDR1 is SGDLS and CDR2 is YYNGEE. The CDR3 DNA sequence: TGTGCCAGCAGCGTAGGAACAGGGAGGTCGGGAACTGAAGCTTTCTTT. Protein: CASSVGTGRSGTEAFF.

The gene calls are TRBV6-5 and TRBJ1-5; the D is unclear. Germline V gene sequence: CDR1 MNHEY, CDR2 SVGAGI. The germline V and J ends were trimmed by 4 bases and 0 bases, with 4 bases remaining between them. This CDR3 has 13 amino acids. The CDR3 bases are TGTGCCAGCAGTTCACATAGCAATCAGCCCCAGCATTTT. This codes for CASSSHSNQPQHF.